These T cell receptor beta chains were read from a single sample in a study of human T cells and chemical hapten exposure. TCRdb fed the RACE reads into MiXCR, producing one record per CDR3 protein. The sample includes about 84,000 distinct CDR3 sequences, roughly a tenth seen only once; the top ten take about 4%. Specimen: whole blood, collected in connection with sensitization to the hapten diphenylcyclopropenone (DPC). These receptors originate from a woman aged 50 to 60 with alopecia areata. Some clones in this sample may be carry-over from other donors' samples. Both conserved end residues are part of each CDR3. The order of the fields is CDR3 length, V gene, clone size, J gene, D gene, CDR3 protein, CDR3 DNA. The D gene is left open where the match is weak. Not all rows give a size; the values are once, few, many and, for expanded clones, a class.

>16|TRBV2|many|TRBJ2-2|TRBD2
CASSESGRRDTGELFF
TGTGCCAGCAGTGAAAGCGGGAGGAGGGACACCGGGGAGCTGTTTTTT
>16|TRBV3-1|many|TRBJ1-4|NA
CASSQRGARTNEKLFF
TGTGCCAGCAGCCAACGGGGGGCGAGGACTAATGAAAAACTGTTTTTT
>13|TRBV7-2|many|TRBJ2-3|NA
CASSQGRTDTQYF
TGTGCCAGCAGTCAGGGGCGCACAGATACGCAGTATTTT
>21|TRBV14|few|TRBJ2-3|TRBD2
CASSQDKAASQVAGVRDTQYF
TGTGCCAGCAGCCAAGATAAAGCAGCCTCTCAGGTAGCGGGAGTCAGAGATACGCAGTATTTT
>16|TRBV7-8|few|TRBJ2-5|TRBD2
CASSPMVRGVQETQYF
TGTGCCAGCAGCCCGATGGTGCGGGGGGTTCAAGAGACCCAGTACTTC
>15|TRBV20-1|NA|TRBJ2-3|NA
CSARDGWASTDTQYF
TGCAGTGCTAGAGATGGGTGGGCTAGCACAGATACGCAGTATTTT
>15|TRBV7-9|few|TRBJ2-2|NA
CASSLARSGAGELFF
TGTGCCAGCAGCTTAGCGCGATCCGGAGCCGGGGAGCTGTTTTTT
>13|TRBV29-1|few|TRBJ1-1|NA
CSVRRGESTEAFF
TGCAGCGTCCGGAGGGGGGAGAGCACTGAAGCTTTCTTT
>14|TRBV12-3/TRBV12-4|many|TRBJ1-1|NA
CASRLQGSNTEAFF
TGTGCCAGCAGACTCCAAGGTTCGAACACTGAAGCTTTCTTT
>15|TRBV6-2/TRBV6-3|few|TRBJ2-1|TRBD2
CASRRTSGPYNEQFF
TGTGCCAGCAGGCGGACTAGCGGGCCCTACAATGAGCAGTTCTTC
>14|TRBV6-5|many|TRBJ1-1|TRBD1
CASSKGQGRAEAFF
TGTGCCAGCAGTAAAGGACAGGGCCGGGCTGAAGCTTTCTTT
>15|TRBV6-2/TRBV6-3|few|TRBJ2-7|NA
CASSYRAGRSYEQYF
TGTGCCAGCAGTTACAGGGCGGGACGCTCCTACGAGCAGTACTTC
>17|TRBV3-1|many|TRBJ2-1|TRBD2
CASSQDGLAVSYNEQFF
TGTGCCAGCAGCCAAGACGGACTAGCGGTCTCCTACAATGAGCAGTTCTTC
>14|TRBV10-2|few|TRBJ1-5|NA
CASRPQGANQPQHF
TGCGCCAGCAGGCCCCAGGGAGCCAATCAGCCCCAGCATTTT
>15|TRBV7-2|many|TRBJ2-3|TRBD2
CASSPGLAGADTQYF
TGTGCCAGCAGCCCCGGACTAGCGGGAGCAGATACGCAGTATTTT
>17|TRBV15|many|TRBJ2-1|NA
CATSTDQGRSSYNEQFF
TGTGCCACCAGCACGGATCAGGGGCGGAGCTCCTACAATGAGCAGTTCTTC
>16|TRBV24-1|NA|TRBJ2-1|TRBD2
CATSAPSGSSYNEQFF
TGTGCCACCAGTGCACCTAGCGGGAGCTCCTACAATGAGCAGTTCTTC
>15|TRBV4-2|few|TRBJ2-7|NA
CASSQDASGGYEQYF
TGTGCCAGCAGCCAAGATGCCAGCGGAGGTTACGAGCAGTACTTC
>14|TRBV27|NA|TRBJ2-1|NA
CASSLKGIGNEQFF
TGTGCCAGCAGTTTGAAGGGAATAGGGAATGAGCAGTTCTTC
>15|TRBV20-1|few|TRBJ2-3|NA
CSASLGPLGTDTQYF
TGCAGTGCCTCTCTAGGTCCGCTGGGCACAGATACGCAGTATTTT
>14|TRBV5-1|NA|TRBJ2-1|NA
CASSFGDTYNEQFF
TGCGCCAGCAGCTTTGGGGACACTTACAATGAGCAGTTCTTC
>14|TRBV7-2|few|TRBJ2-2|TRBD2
CASSGAGRTGELFF
TGTGCCAGCAGCGGAGCGGGAAGGACCGGGGAGCTGTTTTTT
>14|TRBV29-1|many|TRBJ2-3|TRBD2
CSVRTSGRRGTQYF
TGCAGCGTGCGGACTAGCGGGAGGAGAGGTACGCAGTATTTT
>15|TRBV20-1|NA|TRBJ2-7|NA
CSARVQQRANYEQYF
TGCAGTGCTAGAGTTCAACAGCGGGCAAACTACGAGCAGTACTTC
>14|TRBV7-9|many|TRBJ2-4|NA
CASSSRRGKNIQYF
TGTGCCAGCAGTAGCCGGCGGGGCAAAAACATTCAGTACTTC
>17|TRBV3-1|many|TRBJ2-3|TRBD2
CASSQDGREAFTDTQYF
TGTGCCAGCAGCCAAGATGGGCGGGAGGCGTTCACAGATACGCAGTATTTT
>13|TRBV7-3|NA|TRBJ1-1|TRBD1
CASSAGQYTEAFF
TGTGCCAGCAGCGCGGGACAGTACACTGAAGCTTTCTTT
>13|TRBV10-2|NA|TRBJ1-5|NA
CASSVHSNQPQHF
TGCGCCAGCAGTGTTCATAGCAATCAGCCCCAGCATTTT
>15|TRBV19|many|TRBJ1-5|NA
CASSIGQVTDQPQHF
TGTGCCAGTAGTATAGGACAGGTCACCGATCAGCCCCAGCATTTT
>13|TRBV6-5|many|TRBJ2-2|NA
CASIKGETGELFF
TGTGCCAGCATTAAGGGGGAAACCGGGGAGCTGTTTTTT
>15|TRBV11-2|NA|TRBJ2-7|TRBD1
CASSSSGTGALEQYF
TGTGCCAGCAGCTCGTCCGGGACAGGGGCGTTGGAGCAGTACTTC
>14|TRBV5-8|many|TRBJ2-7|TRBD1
CASSLGTASYEQYF
TGTGCCAGCAGCTTAGGGACAGCCTCCTACGAGCAGTACTTC
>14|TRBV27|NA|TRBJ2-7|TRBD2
CASRLGLAIDEQYF
TGTGCCAGCAGGCTGGGACTAGCGATCGACGAGCAGTACTTC
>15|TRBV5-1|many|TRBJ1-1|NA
CASSWAGTEVTEAFF
TGCGCCAGCAGCTGGGCCGGGACGGAGGTGACTGAAGCTTTCTTT
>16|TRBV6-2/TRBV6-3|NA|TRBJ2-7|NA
CASGGNRGVFPDEQYF
TGTGCCAGCGGAGGGAACAGGGGCGTTTTTCCCGACGAGCAGTACTTC
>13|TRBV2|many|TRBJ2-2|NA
CASREDVTGELFF
TGTGCCAGCAGGGAGGACGTGACCGGGGAGCTGTTTTTT
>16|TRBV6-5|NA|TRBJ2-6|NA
CASSYSRNSGANVLTF
TGTGCCAGCAGTTACAGTCGGAACTCTGGGGCCAACGTCCTGACTTTC
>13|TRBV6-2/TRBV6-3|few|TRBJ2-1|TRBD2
CASGGLAGGEQFF
TGTGCCTCAGGGGGACTAGCGGGAGGTGAGCAGTTCTTC